What follows are 5 T cell receptor beta chains derived from one specimen sequenced in a study of shared clonotypes between healthy human individuals (dated by TCRdb to about 2020). The library was built by means of the immunoSEQ multiplex PCR assay. TCRdb mirrors the immuneACCESS table, restricted to in-frame sequences. Some clones are absent from its copies; in checked studies, under half trace to an unresolved V gene, and the reason for the others is unknown. This sample has 2 million to 2.5 million clones in its table, and 90% to 96% of those were observed once. More than 0.1% of the sample lies in the top ten. Sequences were obtained from naive CD4+ T cells sorted from blood. The label giving this sample's cell subset or site can be read as: CD45RA+ positively selected. Source of these receptors: a man between 18 and 35 years old in good health.

The chain has TRBV18 and TRBJ2-5; maybe TRBD1 (6 bases). The CDR3 has 14 residues. Germline V gene sequence: CDR1 KGHSH, CDR2 LQKENI. The V end was cut by 0 bases, the J end by 5 bases, with 10 bases between. The CDR3 region has the DNA TGTGCCAGCTCACCACCTGCAGGGGCGGAGACCCAGTACTTC. Its protein product is CASSPPAGAETQYF. The full variable domain, in which reference TRBV18 and TRBJ2-5 provide the parts outside the CDR3, is NAGVMQNPRHLVRRRGQEARLRCSPMKGHSHVYWYRQLPEEGLKFMVYLQKENIIDESGMPKERFSAEFPKEGPSILRIQQVVRGDSAAYFCASSPPAGAETQYFGPGTRLLVL.

J is TRBJ2-7 and V is TRBV6-5; 8 bases are shared with TRBD1. CDR1 MNHEY and CDR2 SVGAGI come from the germline V gene. V lost 5 bases, J lost 9 bases, and 9 bases stayed unmatched. The CDR3 contains 13 residues. The CDR3 reads CASSRLGTGMQYF. CDR3 DNA sequence: TGTGCCAGCAGTCGACTCGGGACAGGCATGCAGTACTTC.

The chain carries TRBV6-5 and TRBJ2-3; possible D gene TRBD1, 6 bases. V gave up 6 bases and J gave up 4 bases, with 8 bases separating them. The germline V gene encodes CDR1 MNHEY and CDR2 SVGAGI. CDR3 length equals 12 residues. CDR3 nucleotide sequence: TGTGCCAGCAGCAGGGGTTCAGATACGCAGTATTTT. Amino acids: CASSRGSDTQYF.

On this clone itself: The sample carries other DNA sequences with the same CDR3. The chain combines TRBV2 with TRBJ2-7; the match to TRBD1 covers 8 bases. Germline CDR1 is SNHLY and CDR2 is FYNNEI. The CDR3 covers 14 residues. The junction had 2 bases not matched to a gene; V was cut back by 4 bases and J by 0 bases. The CDR3 DNA reads as TGTGCCAGCAGTGGGGACAGGAGCTCCTACGAGCAGTACTTC. This codes for CASSGDRSSYEQYF. Complete variable domain (other parts from reference TRBV2 and TRBJ2-7): EPEVTQTPSHQVTQMGQEVILRCVPISNHLYFYWYRQILGQKVEFLVSFYNNEISEKSEIFDDQFSVERPDGSNFTLKIRSTKLEDSAMYFCASSGDRSSYEQYFGPGTRLTVT.

V gene TRBV2 combines with J gene TRBJ1-1; 7 bases are a match to TRBD1. The length of the CDR3 is 14 residues. CDR1 and CDR2 (germline): SNHLY, FYNNEI. The junction had 4 bases not matched to a gene; V was cut back by 6 bases and J by 0 bases. CDR3 DNA sequence: TGTGCCAGCAGGGGGGACAGAATGAACACTGAAGCTTTCTTT. Amino acid sequence: CASRGDRMNTEAFF.